The rows below give T cell receptor beta chains drawn from one sample of a study of blood T cells in healthy people across ages. Via MiXCR, TCRdb re-called the 5' RACE reads, giving one row per CDR3 protein. The sample includes 750,000 to 950,000 distinct CDR3 sequences, 25% to 35% of them seen just once. These sequences were also reported in another study, on T cells of mothers and their children.

The sequenced sample was blood. The source of these receptors is a woman between 35 and 50 years old in good health. Each CDR3 is given with its conserved first and last residue. The order of the fields is D gene, J gene, V gene, clone size, CDR3 length, CDR3 DNA, CDR3 protein. D genes are given only for firm matches. Expanded clones get a size class; other rows say once, few or many, or leave the size out.

TRBD1 TRBJ1-3 TRBV12-3/TRBV12-4 few 15 TGTGCCAGCAGTTTCGACAGGGTGGATGGAAACACCATATATTTT CASSFDRVDGNTIYF
TRBD1 TRBJ2-5 TRBV5-6 many 16 TGTGCCAGCAGCTTGACCGGACAGGGAATCTTAGAGACCCAGTACTTC CASSLTGQGILETQYF
TRBD1 TRBJ2-7 TRBV5-1 many 12 TGCGCCAGCAGCCGGGACAGGGAAGAACCGTACTTC CASSRDREEPYF
NA TRBJ2-1 TRBV15 many 13 TGTGCCACCAGCAGTCAGTGGGACGGGACACAGTTCTTC CATSSQWDGTQFF
TRBD2 TRBJ2-4 TRBV5-5 many 15 TGTGCCAGCAGCTTGGGACTAGCGGGCAAAAACATTCAGTACTTC CASSLGLAGKNIQYF
TRBD2 TRBJ2-1 TRBV6-2/TRBV6-3 NA 15 TGTGCCAGCAGTTGGACTAACGGGGGGGCCAATGAGCAGTTCTTC CASSWTNGGANEQFF
NA TRBJ1-5 TRBV28 NA 18 TGTGCCAGCAAGCCTTCTATCGGATGGGGGGCTAGCAATCAGCCCCAGCATTTT CASKPSIGWGASNQPQHF
NA TRBJ2-4 TRBV25-1 once 13 TGTGCCAGCAGGGAATCTGGACAGCGAATTCAGTACTTC CASRESGQRIQYF
NA TRBJ2-3 TRBV9 few 16 TGTGCCAGCAGCGTAGGGGGGTCACCTAGCACAGATACGCAGTATTTT CASSVGGSPSTDTQYF
NA TRBJ1-1 TRBV6-6 few 16 TGTGCCAGCAGTTACCGGACCGTGGAAAAGAACACTGAAGCTTTCTTT CASSYRTVEKNTEAFF
TRBD1 TRBJ1-1 TRBV12-3/TRBV12-4 NA 16 TGTGCCAGCAGTGTCGCGACAGGGGGAGTGAACACTGAAGCTTTCTTT CASSVATGGVNTEAFF
TRBD1 TRBJ2-1 TRBV7-6 NA 16 TGTGCCAGCACCTTAACAGGACAGGATTCCTACAATGAGCAGTTCTTC CASTLTGQDSYNEQFF
NA TRBJ2-5 TRBV18 few 13 TGTGCCAGCTCACCGCAGGGGGAGGTGACCCAGTACTTC CASSPQGEVTQYF
TRBD2 TRBJ2-3 TRBV20-1 NA 18 TGCAGTGCTTTAAGCCGAGCGGGGCCTTTCAGTGGTGGAGATACGCAGTATTTT CSALSRAGPFSGGDTQYF
TRBD1 TRBJ2-5 TRBV2 NA 14 TGTGCCAGCAGTGAAGACAGGGGTTCAGAGACCCAGTACTTC CASSEDRGSETQYF
NA TRBJ2-3 TRBV20-1 few 15 TGCAGTGCAGTCCTGACCGTAACACACACAGATACGCAGTATTTT CSAVLTVTHTDTQYF
NA TRBJ1-2 TRBV20-1 NA 12 TGCAGTGCTAGAGGAAGACAGTATGGCTACACCTTC CSARGRQYGYTF
NA TRBJ2-7 TRBV28 few 12 TGTGCCAGTGGGGACAACCGCTACGAGCAGTACTTC CASGDNRYEQYF
NA TRBJ2-2 TRBV11-2 NA 15 TGTGCCAGCAGCCCAGGCCGGGGTAACACCGGGGAGCTGTTTTTT CASSPGRGNTGELFF
TRBD1 TRBJ1-1 TRBV20-1 few 15 TGCAGTGCTCCTTCGGTCCGGAGGGGGCACACTGAAGCTTTCTTT CSAPSVRRGHTEAFF
NA TRBJ2-7 TRBV6-6 NA 13 TGTGCCAGCACTTACGATGAGATCTACGAGCAGTACTTC CASTYDEIYEQYF
NA TRBJ2-7 TRBV28 NA 14 TGTGCCAGCAGTATCGGGGCTATCCCCTACGAGCAGTACTTC CASSIGAIPYEQYF
NA TRBJ2-7 TRBV7-2 few 13 TGTGCCAGCAGGTCGGGGGGCGGCCACGAGCAGTACTTC CASRSGGGHEQYF
NA TRBJ1-5 TRBV15 NA 18 TGTGCCACCAGCAGAGATGGCCAGGGCGGGGGGCTCAATCAGCCCCAGCATTTT CATSRDGQGGGLNQPQHF
NA TRBJ2-7 TRBV4-3 many 14 TGCGCCAGCAGCCAAGGAAGGAGTTATTACGAGCAGTACTTC CASSQGRSYYEQYF
TRBD1 TRBJ2-2 TRBV29-1 NA 14 TGCAGCGTGAGCTGGACAGGAGACACCGGGGAGCTGTTTTTT CSVSWTGDTGELFF
NA TRBJ1-4 TRBV7-3 few 17 TGTGCCAGCAGCCACACGTGGAAGAACTCAACTAATGAAAAACTGTTTTTT CASSHTWKNSTNEKLFF
NA TRBJ2-1 TRBV4-2 NA 14 TGTGCCAGCAGCCAAGGGGCCACCTGGGATAAGCAGTTCTTC CASSQGATWDKQFF
TRBD1 TRBJ2-7 TRBV15 many 16 TGTGCCACCAGCATTGGTCTCGGGACAGGGGGCATCGAGCAGTACTTC CATSIGLGTGGIEQYF
NA TRBJ2-3 TRBV29-1 many 15 TGCAGCGTCCATTCCGGGACCTTTCTCACAGATACGCAGTATTTT CSVHSGTFLTDTQYF
TRBD1 TRBJ2-2 TRBV5-1 few 15 TGCGCCAGCACTATGGGACAGGAGGACACCGGGGAGCTGTTTTTT CASTMGQEDTGELFF
NA TRBJ2-5 TRBV4-2 few 15 TGTGCCAGCAGCCAAGATTGGGGGCGGCAAGAGACCCAGTACTTC CASSQDWGRQETQYF
TRBD1 TRBJ1-5 TRBV28 NA 16 TGTGCCAGCAGTTCCGGACAGGGGGCGGTGCGTCAGCCCCAGCATTTT CASSSGQGAVRQPQHF
TRBD1 TRBJ2-7 TRBV5-1 few 17 TGCGCCAGCAGCTGGGGACACCTCGGGACAAGGGACAGCGAGCAGTACTTC CASSWGHLGTRDSEQYF
TRBD1 TRBJ1-2 TRBV4-3 NA 18 TGCGCCAGCAGCCAAGATGGGCGACAGGGGCCGTCTAACTATGGCTACACCTTC CASSQDGRQGPSNYGYTF
NA TRBJ1-3 TRBV6-6 NA 14 TGTGCCAGCAGTTACTCAGGGGCTGGAAACACCATATATTTT CASSYSGAGNTIYF
TRBD1 TRBJ1-6 TRBV5-1 many 15 TGCGCCAGCAGCTTGGGTGGGACAGGGGGTCAACCCCTCCACTTT CASSLGGTGGQPLHF
TRBD1 TRBJ1-2 TRBV27 many 14 TGTGCCAGCAAGTCGGGACAGGGACCCTATGGCTACACCTTC CASKSGQGPYGYTF
TRBD1 TRBJ2-7 TRBV12-3/TRBV12-4 few 14 TGTGCCAGCAGGTTTGGGACAGAGACCTACGAGCAGTACTTC CASRFGTETYEQYF
TRBD1 TRBJ1-4 TRBV7-9 few 15 TGTGCCAGCAGCGACCGACAGGGAACTAATGAAAAACTGTTTTTT CASSDRQGTNEKLFF
TRBD1 TRBJ2-1 TRBV6-6 NA 14 TGTGCCAGCAGTGCCCGGGACAGGGCCAATGAGCAGTTCTTC CASSARDRANEQFF
TRBD1 TRBJ1-2 TRBV2 few 12 TGTGCCAGCAACCGACAGGGCGATGGCTACACCTTC CASNRQGDGYTF